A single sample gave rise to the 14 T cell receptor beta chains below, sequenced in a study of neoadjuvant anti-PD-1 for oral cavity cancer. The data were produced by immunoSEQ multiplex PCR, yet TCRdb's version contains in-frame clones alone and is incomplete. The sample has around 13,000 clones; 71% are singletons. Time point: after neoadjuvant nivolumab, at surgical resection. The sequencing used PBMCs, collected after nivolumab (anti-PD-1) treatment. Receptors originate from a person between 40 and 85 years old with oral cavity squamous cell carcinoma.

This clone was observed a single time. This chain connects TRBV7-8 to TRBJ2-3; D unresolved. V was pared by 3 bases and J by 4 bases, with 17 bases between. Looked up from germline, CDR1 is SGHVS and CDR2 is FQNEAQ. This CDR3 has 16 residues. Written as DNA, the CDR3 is TGTGCCAGCAGCTTCCGATTTCTAGGTCTGGCAGATACGCAGTATTTT. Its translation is CASSFRFLGLADTQYF. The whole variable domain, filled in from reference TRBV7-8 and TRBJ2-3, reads GAGVSQSPRYKVAKRGQDVALRCDPISGHVSLFWYQQALGQGPEFLTYFQNEAQLDKSGLPSDRFFAERPEGSVSTLKIQRTQQEDSAVYLCASSFRFLGLADTQYFGPGTRLTVL.

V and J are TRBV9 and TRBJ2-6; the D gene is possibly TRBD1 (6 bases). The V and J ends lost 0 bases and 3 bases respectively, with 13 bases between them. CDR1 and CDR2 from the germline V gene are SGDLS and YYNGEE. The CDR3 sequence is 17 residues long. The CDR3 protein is CASSVGVTTGGANVLTF. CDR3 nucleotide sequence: TGTGCCAGCAGCGTAGGCGTAACGACAGGTGGGGCCAACGTCCTGACTTTC.

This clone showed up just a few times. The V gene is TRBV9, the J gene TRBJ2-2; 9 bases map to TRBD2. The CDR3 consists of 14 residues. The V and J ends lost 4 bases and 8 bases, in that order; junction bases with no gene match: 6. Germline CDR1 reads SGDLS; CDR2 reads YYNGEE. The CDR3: CASSSRLAVGELFF. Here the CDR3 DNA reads TGTGCCAGCAGCTCCCGACTAGCGGTGGGGGAGCTGTTTTTT.

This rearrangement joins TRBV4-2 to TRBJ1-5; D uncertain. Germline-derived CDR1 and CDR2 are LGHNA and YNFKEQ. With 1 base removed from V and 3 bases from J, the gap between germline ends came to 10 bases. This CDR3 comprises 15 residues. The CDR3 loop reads CASSQGHSDNQPQHF. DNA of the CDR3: TGTGCCAGCAGCCAAGGGCACAGCGACAATCAGCCCCAGCATTTT.

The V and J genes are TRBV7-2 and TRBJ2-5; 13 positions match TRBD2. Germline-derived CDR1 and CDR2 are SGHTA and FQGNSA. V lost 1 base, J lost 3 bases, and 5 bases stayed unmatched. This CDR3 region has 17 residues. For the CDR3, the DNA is TGTGCCAGCAGCTTAGTAGGAGGACTAGCGGGAGAAGAGACCCAGTACTTC. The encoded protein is CASSLVGGLAGEETQYF. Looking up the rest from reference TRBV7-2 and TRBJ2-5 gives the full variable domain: GAGVSQSPSNKVTEKGKDVELRCDPISGHTALYWYRQSLGQGLEFLIYFQGNSAPDKSGLPSDRFSAERTGGSVSTLTIQRTQQEDSAVYLCASSLVGGLAGEETQYFGPGTRLLVL.

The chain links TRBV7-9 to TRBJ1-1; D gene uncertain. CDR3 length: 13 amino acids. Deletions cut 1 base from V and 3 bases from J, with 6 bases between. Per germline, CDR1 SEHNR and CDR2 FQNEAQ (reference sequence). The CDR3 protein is CASSLVTHTEAFF. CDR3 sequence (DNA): TGTGCCAGCAGCTTAGTCACTCACACTGAAGCTTTCTTT.

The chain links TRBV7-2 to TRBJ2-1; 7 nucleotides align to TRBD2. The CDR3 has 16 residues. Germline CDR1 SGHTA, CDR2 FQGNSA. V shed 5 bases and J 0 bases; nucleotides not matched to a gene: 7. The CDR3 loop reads CASSLRDYGSYNEQFF. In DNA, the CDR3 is TGTGCCAGCAGCCTTCGGGACTATGGCTCCTACAATGAGCAGTTCTTC.

CDR3 coding DNA: TGTGCCAGCAGCTCGGGACTAGCGGGTGCTAGCACAGATACGCAGTATTTT. This codes for CASSSGLAGASTDTQYF. The V gene is TRBV5-5, the J gene TRBJ2-3; 12 nucleotides line up with TRBD2. The CDR3 totals 17 residues. CDR1 and CDR2 from the germline V gene are SGHKS and YYEKEE (reference sequence). V gave up 3 bases and J gave up 0 bases; unmatched junction bases: 5.

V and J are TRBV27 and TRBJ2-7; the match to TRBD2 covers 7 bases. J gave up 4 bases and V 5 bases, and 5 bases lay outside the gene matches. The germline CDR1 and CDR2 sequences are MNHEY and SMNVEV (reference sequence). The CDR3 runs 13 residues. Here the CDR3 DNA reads TGTGCCAGCAGTCCGGGGAGGGCTTACGAGCAGTACTTC. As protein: CASSPGRAYEQYF.

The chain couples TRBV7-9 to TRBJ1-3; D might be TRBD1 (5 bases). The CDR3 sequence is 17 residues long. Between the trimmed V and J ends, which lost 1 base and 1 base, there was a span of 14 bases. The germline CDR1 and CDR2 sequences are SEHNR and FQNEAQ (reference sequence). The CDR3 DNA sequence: TGTGCCAGCAGCTTAGGGCGGGACTCCGCATCTGGAAACACCATATATTTT. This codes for CASSLGRDSASGNTIYF. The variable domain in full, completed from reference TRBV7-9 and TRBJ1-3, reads DTGVSQNPRHKITKRGQNVTFRCDPISEHNRLYWYRQTLGQGPEFLTYFQNEAQLEKSRLLSDRFSAERPKGSFSTLEIQRTEQGDSAMYLCASSLGRDSASGNTIYFGEGSWLTVV.

For the CDR3, the DNA is TGTGCCAGCAGCTTAGACACCCGGAACACCGGGGAGCTGTTTTTT. This translates into CASSLDTRNTGELFF. The chain employs TRBV7-6 and TRBJ2-2; D not certain. This CDR3 has 15 amino acids. Between the trimmed V and J ends, which lost 1 base and 1 base, there was a span of 7 bases. Germline V gene sequence: CDR1 SGHVS, CDR2 FNYEAQ. Looking up the rest from reference TRBV7-6 and TRBJ2-2 gives the full variable domain: GAGVSQSPRYKVTKRGQDVALRCDPISGHVSLYWYRQALGQGPEFLTYFNYEAQQDKSGLPNDRFSAERPEGSISTLTIQRTEQRDSAMYRCASSLDTRNTGELFFGEGSRLTVL.

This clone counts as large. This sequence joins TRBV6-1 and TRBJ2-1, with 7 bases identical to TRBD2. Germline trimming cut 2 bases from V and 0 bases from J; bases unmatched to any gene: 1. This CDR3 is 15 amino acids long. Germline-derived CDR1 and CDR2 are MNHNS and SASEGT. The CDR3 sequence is CASSETGGSYNEQFF. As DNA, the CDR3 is TGTGCCAGCAGTGAAACGGGGGGCTCCTACAATGAGCAGTTCTTC.

As DNA, the CDR3 is TGTGCCAGTAGTATAGGCCAACAGGGCTACAATGAGCAGTTCTTC. Amino acid sequence: CASSIGQQGYNEQFF. The rearrangement links TRBV19 to TRBJ2-1; maybe TRBD1 (6 bases). Germline V CDR1 and CDR2: LNHDA, SQIVND (reference sequence). The CDR3 totals 15 residues. The V and J ends lost 1 base and 3 bases respectively, with 10 bases between them.

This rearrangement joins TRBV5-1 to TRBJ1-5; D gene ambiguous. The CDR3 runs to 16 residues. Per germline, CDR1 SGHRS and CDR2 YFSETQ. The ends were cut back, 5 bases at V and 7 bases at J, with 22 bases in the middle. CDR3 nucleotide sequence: TGCGCCAGCAGGGAACAAATCCTTCGCGTAATACAGCCCCAGCATTTT. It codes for CASREQILRVIQPQHF.